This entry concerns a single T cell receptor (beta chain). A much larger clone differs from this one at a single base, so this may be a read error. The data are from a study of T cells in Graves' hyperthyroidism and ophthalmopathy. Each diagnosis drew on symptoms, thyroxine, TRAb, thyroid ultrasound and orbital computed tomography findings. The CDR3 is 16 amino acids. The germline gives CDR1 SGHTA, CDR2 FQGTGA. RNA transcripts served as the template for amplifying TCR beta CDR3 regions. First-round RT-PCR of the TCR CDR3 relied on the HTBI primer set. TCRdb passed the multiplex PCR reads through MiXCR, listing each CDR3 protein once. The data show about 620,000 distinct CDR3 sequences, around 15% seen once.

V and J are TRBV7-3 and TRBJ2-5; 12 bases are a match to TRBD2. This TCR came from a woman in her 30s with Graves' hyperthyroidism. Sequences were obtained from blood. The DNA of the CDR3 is TGTGCCGGCAGCTTAAGTGGACTAGCGGGACGAGAGACCCAGTACTTC. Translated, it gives CAGSLSGLAGRETQYF.